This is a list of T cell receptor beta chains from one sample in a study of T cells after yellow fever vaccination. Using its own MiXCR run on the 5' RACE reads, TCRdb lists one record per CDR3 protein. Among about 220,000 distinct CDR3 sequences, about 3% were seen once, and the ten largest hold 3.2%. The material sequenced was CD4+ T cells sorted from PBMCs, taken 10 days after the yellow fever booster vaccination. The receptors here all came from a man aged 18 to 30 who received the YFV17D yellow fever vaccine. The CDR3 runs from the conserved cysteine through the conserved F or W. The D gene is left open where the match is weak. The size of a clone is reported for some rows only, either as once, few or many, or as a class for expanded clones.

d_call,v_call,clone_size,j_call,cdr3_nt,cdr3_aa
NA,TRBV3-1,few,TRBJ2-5,TGTGCCAGCAGCCAAGCCTTTACAGGGCGGGAGACCCAGTACTTC,CASSQAFTGRETQYF
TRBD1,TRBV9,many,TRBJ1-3,TGTGCCAGCAGCGTAGATCCAGGGGGAATTTCTGGAAACACCATATATTTT,CASSVDPGGISGNTIYF
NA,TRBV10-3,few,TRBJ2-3,TGTGCCATCAGGGGCTCGCGGACCGCTAGCACAGATACGCAGTATTTT,CAIRGSRTASTDTQYF
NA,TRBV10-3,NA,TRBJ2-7,TGTGCCATCAGGGCAGGGGAACAGGGTGGGAGCTCCTACGAGCAGTACTTC,CAIRAGEQGGSSYEQYF
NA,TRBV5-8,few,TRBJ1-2,TGTGCCAGCAGCCGAGGACTAGGGACTAACTATGGCTACACCTTC,CASSRGLGTNYGYTF
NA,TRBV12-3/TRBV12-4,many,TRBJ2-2,TGTGCCAGCAGTTTAGTACGGTCTACCGGGGAGCTGTTTTTT,CASSLVRSTGELFF
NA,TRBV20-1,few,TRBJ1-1,TGCAGAGGCCGGGGTACCAACACTGAAGCTTTCTTT,CRGRGTNTEAFF
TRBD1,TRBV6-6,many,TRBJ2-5,TGTGCCAGCAGTGGGGGACAGAAAGAGACCCAGTACTTC,CASSGGQKETQYF
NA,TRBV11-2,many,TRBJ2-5,TGTGCCAGCAGCTTAGCCCCCGCGGGGCAGACCCAGTACTTC,CASSLAPAGQTQYF
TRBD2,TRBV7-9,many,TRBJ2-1,TGTGCCAGCAGCACCGGGGGGGCCTTGGGAGTGAGCTACAATGAGCAGTTCTTC,CASSTGGALGVSYNEQFF
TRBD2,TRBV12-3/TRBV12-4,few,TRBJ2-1,TGTGCCAGCAGTCCCGGGAGGGGGGGGGGTTACAATGAGCAGTTCTTC,CASSPGRGGGYNEQFF
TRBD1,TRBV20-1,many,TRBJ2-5,TGCAGTGCTAGAGATAATCAGGGGGCCGAGACCCAGTACTTC,CSARDNQGAETQYF
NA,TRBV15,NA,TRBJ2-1,TGTGCCACCAGCAGAGACATGGGCAATGAGCAGTTCTTC,CATSRDMGNEQFF
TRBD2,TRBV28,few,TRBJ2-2,TGTGCCAGCAGGTTAGCGGGGGCGAACACCGGGGAGCTGTTTTTT,CASRLAGANTGELFF
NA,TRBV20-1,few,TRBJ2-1,TGCAGTCCCTCGGGGGCCAATGATAATGAGCAGTTCTTC,CSPSGANDNEQFF
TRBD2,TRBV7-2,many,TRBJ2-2,TGTGCCAGCAGCTCAGGACTAGCGGGGGCCACCGGGGAGCTGTTTTTT,CASSSGLAGATGELFF
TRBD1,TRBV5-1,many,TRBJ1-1,TGCGCCAGCAAACGGGACAGCTTGAACACTGAAGCTTTCTTT,CASKRDSLNTEAFF
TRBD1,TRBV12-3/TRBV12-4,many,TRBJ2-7,TGTGCCAGCAGCTGGACAGGGGAAATCTACGAGCAGTACTTC,CASSWTGEIYEQYF
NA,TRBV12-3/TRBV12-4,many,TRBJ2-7,TGTGCCAGCAGACTCCAGGGTGCAGGAGACGAGCAGTACTTC,CASRLQGAGDEQYF
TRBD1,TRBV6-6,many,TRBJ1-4,TGTGCCAGCAGTAAGGACAGGGATGAAAAACTGTTTTTT,CASSKDRDEKLFF
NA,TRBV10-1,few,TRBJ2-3,TGCGCCAGCAGTACCGGCAAGGAGGGAGTCGTAGATACGCAGTATTTT,CASSTGKEGVVDTQYF
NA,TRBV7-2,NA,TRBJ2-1,TGTGCCAGCAGCGTAGACAGGTCCCCCGTAGATCCGTTCTTC,CASSVDRSPVDPFF
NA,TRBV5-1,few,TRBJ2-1,TGCGCCAGCAGCTTGCAGGGGCTGTCCTACAATGAGCAGTTCTTC,CASSLQGLSYNEQFF
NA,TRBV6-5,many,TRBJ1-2,TGTGCCAGCAGTTACTCGTTCATTCTTCACTATGGCTACACCTTC,CASSYSFILHYGYTF
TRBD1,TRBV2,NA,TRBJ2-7,TGTGCCAGCAACCAGATCCGACAGGGGGGGCAGTACGAGCAGTACTTC,CASNQIRQGGQYEQYF
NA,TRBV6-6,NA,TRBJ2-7,TGTGCCAGCACCACCCCTCCTAGGGGGGGCCTCGGCCTCTCCTACGAGCAGTACTTC,CASTTPPRGGLGLSYEQYF
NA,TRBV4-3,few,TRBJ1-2,TGCGCCAGCAGCCAACGATGGGCCGACTATGGCTACACCTTC,CASSQRWADYGYTF
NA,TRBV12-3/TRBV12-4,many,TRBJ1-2,TGTGCCAGCAGTTTAGGGTTCGGTGGCTACACCTTC,CASSLGFGGYTF
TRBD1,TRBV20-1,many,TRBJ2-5,TGCAGTGCAGAGGGGACAGGACAAGAGACCCAGTACTTC,CSAEGTGQETQYF
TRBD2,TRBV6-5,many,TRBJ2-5,TGTGCCAGCAGTTACGGTCTAGCGGGGGAGACCCAGTACTTC,CASSYGLAGETQYF
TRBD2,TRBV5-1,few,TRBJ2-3,TGCGCCAGCAGCTTGGATCCTAGCGGGGGGATTAATACGCAGTATTTT,CASSLDPSGGINTQYF
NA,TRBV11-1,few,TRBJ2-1,TGTGCCAGCAGCCTCAGCGGATACCTCTACAATGAGCAGTTCTTC,CASSLSGYLYNEQFF
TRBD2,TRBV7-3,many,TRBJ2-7,TGTGCCAGCAGCCCGACTAGCGGGGGGAACTACGAGCAGTACTTC,CASSPTSGGNYEQYF
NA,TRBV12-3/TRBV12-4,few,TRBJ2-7,TGTGCCAGCAGAAGTTCGGGGGACGGGTTCTACGAGCAGTACTTC,CASRSSGDGFYEQYF
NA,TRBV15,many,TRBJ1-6,TGTGCCACCAGCAGAGATGCGGACGGGCCCAGATCACCCCTCCACTTT,CATSRDADGPRSPLHF
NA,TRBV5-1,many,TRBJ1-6,TGCGCCAGCAGCTTGGCCGGGTTTTCACCCCTCCACTTT,CASSLAGFSPLHF
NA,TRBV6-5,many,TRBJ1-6,TGTGCCAGCAGCCCCGACCGCTTGAACTCGGCCCTCCACTTT,CASSPDRLNSALHF
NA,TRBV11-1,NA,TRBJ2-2,TGTGCCAGCAGCTTAGCCCGACACGCGAACACCGGGGAGCTGTTTTTT,CASSLARHANTGELFF
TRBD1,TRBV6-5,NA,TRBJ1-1,TGTGCCAGCAACTCACAGGGGGCGATGACTGAAGCTTTCTTT,CASNSQGAMTEAFF
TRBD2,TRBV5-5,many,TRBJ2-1,TGTGCCAGCAGCTCAACCCGGGGGGGCAATGAGCAGTTCTTC,CASSSTRGGNEQFF
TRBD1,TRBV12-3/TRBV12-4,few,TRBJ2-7,TGTGCCAGCAGTAAAGGACAGGCAAGCTCCTACGAGCAGTACTTC,CASSKGQASSYEQYF
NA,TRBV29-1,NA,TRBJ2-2,TGCAGCGTTGAAATTCAGGGAGACACCGGGGAGCTGTTTTTT,CSVEIQGDTGELFF
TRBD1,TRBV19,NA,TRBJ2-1,TGTGCCAGTAGTGCTCTCCCCGGGGACAGGGGTGGCAATGAGCAGTTCTTC,CASSALPGDRGGNEQFF
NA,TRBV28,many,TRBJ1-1,TGTGCCAGCGCTACTGGGCAGGGGCACACTGAAGCTTTCTTT,CASATGQGHTEAFF
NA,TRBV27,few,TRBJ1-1,TGTGCCAGCAGTTTATATGGGTCCGAGACTGAAGCTTTCTTT,CASSLYGSETEAFF
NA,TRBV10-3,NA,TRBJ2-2,TGTGCCATAAGGGGGGCGAACACCGGGGAGCTGTTTTTT,CAIRGANTGELFF
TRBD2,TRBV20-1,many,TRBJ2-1,TGCAGTGCTCGAAAGAGCGGGACTGGGGGGTTTAATGAGCAGTTCTTC,CSARKSGTGGFNEQFF
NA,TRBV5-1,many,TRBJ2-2,TGCGCCAGCAGCTTAAACAGTGCCACCGGGGAGCTGTTTTTT,CASSLNSATGELFF
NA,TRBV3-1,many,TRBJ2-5,TGTGCCAGCAGCCAAGAGGGCAGGAGGGAGACCCAGTACTTC,CASSQEGRRETQYF
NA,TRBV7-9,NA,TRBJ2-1,TGTGCCAGCAGCTTAAGGGGCATCTCCTACAATGAGCAGTTCTTC,CASSLRGISYNEQFF
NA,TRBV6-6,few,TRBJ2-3,TGTGCCAGCAGGGATGGGGGGGCTACAGATACGCAGTATTTT,CASRDGGATDTQYF
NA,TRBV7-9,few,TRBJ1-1,TGTGCCAGCAGGCAGGACATGAACACTGAAGCTTTCTTT,CASRQDMNTEAFF
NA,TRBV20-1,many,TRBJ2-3,TGCAGTGCTAGAGATCCCGGGCGCCCCACAGATACGCAGTATTTT,CSARDPGRPTDTQYF